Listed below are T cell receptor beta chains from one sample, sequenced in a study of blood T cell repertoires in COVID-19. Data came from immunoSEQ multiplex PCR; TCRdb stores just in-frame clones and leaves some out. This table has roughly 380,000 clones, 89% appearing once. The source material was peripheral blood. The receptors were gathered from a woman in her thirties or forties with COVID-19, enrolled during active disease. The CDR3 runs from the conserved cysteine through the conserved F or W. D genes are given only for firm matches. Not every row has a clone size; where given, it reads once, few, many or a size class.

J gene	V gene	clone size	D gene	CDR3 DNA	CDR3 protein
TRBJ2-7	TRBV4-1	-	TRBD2	TGCGCCAGCAGGGATCGGGACTACTCCTACGAGCAGTACTTC	CASRDRDYSYEQYF
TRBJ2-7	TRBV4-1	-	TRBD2	TGCGCCAGCAGCCAAGTCCCTAGCGGGAGGGCCGGATCCTACGAGCAGTACTTC	CASSQVPSGRAGSYEQYF
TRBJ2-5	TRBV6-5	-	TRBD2	TGTGCCAGCACCTATATAAGCGGGAGGCAAGAGACCCAGTACTTC	CASTYISGRQETQYF
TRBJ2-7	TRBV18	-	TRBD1	TGTGCCAGCTCACCTCGATCGGGGACAGGGATCAACGAGCAGTACTTC	CASSPRSGTGINEQYF
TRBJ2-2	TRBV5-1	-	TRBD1	TGCGCCAGCAGCCCGGAGGGACAGGGGGCCACCGGGGAGCTGTTTTTT	CASSPEGQGATGELFF
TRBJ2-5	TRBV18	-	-	TGTGCCAGCTCACCTCGACTACAAGAGACCCAGTACTTC	CASSPRLQETQYF
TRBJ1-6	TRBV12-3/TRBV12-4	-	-	TGTGCCAGCAAAAACAGGGCTAGTGCGTCAGAGGAATTT	CASKNRASASEEF
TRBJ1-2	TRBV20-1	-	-	TGCAGTGCTAGAGTCGTCTATGGCTACACCTTC	CSARVVYGYTF
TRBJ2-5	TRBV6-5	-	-	TGTGCCAGCAGTCCAACGATGGACAGCCAAGAGACCCAGTACTTC	CASSPTMDSQETQYF
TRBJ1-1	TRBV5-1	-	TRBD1	TGCGCCAGCAGCTCTTTGACAGGGACCACTGAAGCTTTCTTT	CASSSLTGTTEAFF
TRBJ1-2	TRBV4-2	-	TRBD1	TGTGCCAGCAGCCAAGAGGGACAGGGCAGATATGGCTACACCTTC	CASSQEGQGRYGYTF
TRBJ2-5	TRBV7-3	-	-	TGTGCCAGCAGCCGCTCTAAAAGTCGGGAAGAGACCCAGTACTTC	CASSRSKSREETQYF
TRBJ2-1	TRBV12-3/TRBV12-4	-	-	TGTGCCAGCAGCTGGACACTTTACAATGAGCAGTTCTTC	CASSWTLYNEQFF
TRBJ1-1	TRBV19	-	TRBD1	TGTGCCAGTAAGGGTACAGGGGATGGTGAAGCTTTCTTT	CASKGTGDGEAFF
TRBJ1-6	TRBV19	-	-	TGTGCCAGTAGTATAAATACAGGGCACGGGTCACCCCTCCACTTT	CASSINTGHGSPLHF
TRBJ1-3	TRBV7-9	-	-	TGTGCCAGCAACTTAGCCTACGGAAACACCATATATTTT	CASNLAYGNTIYF
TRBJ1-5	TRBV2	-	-	TGTGCCAGCAGTGATCAGGGTCATAGCAATCAGCCCCAGCATTTT	CASSDQGHSNQPQHF
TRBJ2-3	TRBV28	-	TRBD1	TGTGCCAGCAGGAGACAGGGGACAGATACGCAGTATTTT	CASRRQGTDTQYF
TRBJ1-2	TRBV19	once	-	TGTGCCAGTAGTATCGTCCTAGCCTTGAAGTCGTCGGTGGGTAACTATGGCTACACCTTC	CASSIVLALKSSVGNYGYTF
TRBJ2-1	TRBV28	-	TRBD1	TGTGCCAGCAGCCGATACTCGTTAGGGGGCGAGCAGTTCTTC	CASSRYSLGGEQFF
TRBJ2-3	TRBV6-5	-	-	TGTGCCAGCAGAGTCAGGGTTACAGATACGCAGTATTTT	CASRVRVTDTQYF
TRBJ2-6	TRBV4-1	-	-	TGCGCCAGCAGCCACCCCGGGACTGAGAGCTCTGGGGCCAACGTCCTGACTTTC	CASSHPGTESSGANVLTF
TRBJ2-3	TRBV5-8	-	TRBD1	TGTGCCAGCAGCAGAGGACAGGACCCCCACACAGATACGCAGTATTTT	CASSRGQDPHTDTQYF
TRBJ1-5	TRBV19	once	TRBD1	TGTGCCAGTAGTGGGGGACAGGGAGGTCCCAATCAGCCCCAGCATTTT	CASSGGQGGPNQPQHF
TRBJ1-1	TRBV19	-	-	TGTGCCAGTACTCAGAAGCGAGACACTGAAGCTTTCTTT	CASTQKRDTEAFF
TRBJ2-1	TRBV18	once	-	TGTGCCAGCTCACTCTTTTCGGGGAGCTCCTACAATGAGCAGTTCTTC	CASSLFSGSSYNEQFF
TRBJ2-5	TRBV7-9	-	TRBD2	TGTGCCAGCAGCTCCCGTCGGACTAGCGGGGACCAAGAGACCCAGTACTTC	CASSSRRTSGDQETQYF
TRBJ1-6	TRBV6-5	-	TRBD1	TGTGCCAGCAATGGACAGGGGGCAAATAATTCACCCCTCCACTTT	CASNGQGANNSPLHF
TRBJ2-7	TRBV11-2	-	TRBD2	TGTGCCAGCAGCTTAGATGGACTAGCGTCCGCATACGAGCAGTACTTC	CASSLDGLASAYEQYF
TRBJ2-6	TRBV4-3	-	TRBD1	TGCGCCAGCAGCTTTCAGACAGGGTTCTCTGGGGCCAACGTCCTGACTTTC	CASSFQTGFSGANVLTF
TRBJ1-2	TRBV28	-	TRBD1	TGTGCCAGCAGTTTATGGGGGACAGGGGACCATGGCTACACCTTC	CASSLWGTGDHGYTF
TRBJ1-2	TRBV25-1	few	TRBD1	TGTGCCAGCAGTAGAACAGGGGAGGCTGGCTACACCTTC	CASSRTGEAGYTF